The 14 T cell receptor beta chains below all came from one sample that was sequenced in a study of cytomegalovirus exposure and HLA in healthy donors. PCR employed 60 Vbeta and 13 Jbeta primers. TCRdb's copy holds only in-frame clones and misses some; the assay was immunoSEQ multiplex PCR. The sample holds roughly 220,000 clones; roughly 80% are singletons and the top ten take 2.5% to 3%. Sequencing was performed on PBMCs. Every receptor here comes from a man aged 25-40 years in good health and CMV-seronegative.

This clone was counted between two and nine times. The chain carries TRBV19 and TRBJ1-1; 12 nucleotides agree with TRBD1. This CDR3 is 16 amino acids long. Losses at the gene ends were 6 bases for V and 4 bases for J; bases not matched to a gene: 9. Germline V gene sequence: CDR1 LNHDA, CDR2 SQIVND (reference sequence). CDR3 sequence reads: CASSPGQGARSTEAFF. In nucleotides, the CDR3 is TGTGCCAGTAGCCCGGGACAGGGGGCGAGGAGCACTGAAGCTTTCTTT.

The chain is built from TRBV7-6 and TRBJ2-5, with 7 bases that match TRBD1. The J call may be mistaken, given a closer DNA end match to TRBJ2-7. Germline loops: CDR1 SGHVS, CDR2 FNYEAQ. This CDR3 contains 13 residues. In nucleotides, the CDR3 is TGTGCCAGCAGCCAGGGGGAAACCTACGAGCAGTACTTC. This translates into CASSQGETYEQYF.

The rearrangement uses TRBV2 and TRBJ1-6; D unresolved. The CDR3 is made up of 15 amino acids. Germline CDR1 reads SNHLY; CDR2 reads FYNNEI. V lost 6 bases and J 4 bases, leaving 13 bases between the germline ends. CDR3 residues: CASRARGQYNSPLHF. In nucleotides, the CDR3 is TGTGCCAGCAGGGCGAGAGGGCAGTATAATTCACCCCTCCACTTT.

This sequence joins TRBV4-2 and TRBJ1-2; 9 bases match TRBD1. The CDR3 is 16 amino acids. V lost 2 bases, J lost 5 bases, and 9 bases stayed unmatched. Germline V gene data show CDR1 as LGHNA and CDR2 as YNFKEQ. CDR3 sequence (DNA): TGTGCCAGCAGCCAAATAGGTCGGGACAGGGCTTATGGCTACACCTTC. This gives the protein CASSQIGRDRAYGYTF.

This chain links TRBV7-9 with TRBJ1-2; TRBD1 agrees at 8 bases. This CDR3 has 14 residues. CDR1 is SEHNR and CDR2 is FQNEAQ in the germline V gene (reference sequence). V shed 5 bases, J shed 4 bases, and the junction held 6 bases outside the gene matches. The CDR3 protein is CASSRGQGIYGYTF. Written as DNA, the CDR3 is TGTGCCAGCAGCCGCGGACAGGGAATCTATGGCTACACCTTC.

The chain joins TRBV4-3 to TRBJ2-1; 7 bases map to TRBD2. Germline V lookup: CDR1 LGHNA, CDR2 YSLEER. The CDR3 runs 18 residues. With V trimmed by 0 bases and J by 0 bases, 8 bases remained unmatched. The CDR3 is CASSQEFLSGDSYNEQFF. The CDR3 DNA sequence: TGCGCCAGCAGCCAAGAGTTCCTCAGCGGGGACTCCTACAATGAGCAGTTCTTC.

The chain carries TRBV9 and TRBJ2-7, with 10 bases fitting TRBD1. The J segment lost 4 bases and the V segment lost 3 bases, leaving 1 base of the junction unmatched. In germline, CDR1 is SGDLS, CDR2 YYNGEE. The CDR3 covers 13 residues. CDR3 loop: CASSGGQGYEQYF. CDR3 sequence (DNA): TGTGCCAGCAGCGGGGGACAGGGGTACGAGCAGTACTTC.

The chain combines TRBV6-1 with TRBJ1-1; TRBD1 matches 9 bases. The trim removed 9 bases at V and 5 bases at J, leaving 13 bases unmatched. Germline V gene lookup returns CDR1 MNHNS and CDR2 SASEGT. CDR3 size: 15 residues. CDR3 amino acids: CASQRGQGLFTEAFF. CDR3 nucleotides: TGTGCCAGTCAAAGGGGACAGGGCCTTTTTACTGAAGCTTTCTTT.

The chain is built from TRBV5-4 and TRBJ2-7; 7 positions match TRBD1. The CDR3 runs 14 residues. Germline V gives CDR1 SGHNT, CDR2 YYREEE (reference sequence). V was clipped by 4 bases and J by 5 bases; unmatched bases: 9. DNA for the CDR3: TGTGCCAGCAGCCCTTCAACAGGGGTCCACGAGCAGTACTTC. Translating it yields CASSPSTGVHEQYF.

The chain combines TRBV6-6 with TRBJ2-1; 8 positions match TRBD1. Germline CDR1 MNHNY, CDR2 SVGAGI (reference sequence). The CDR3 length is 13 residues. After removal of 6 bases from V and 8 bases from J, the junction contained 6 bases not matched to a gene. The CDR3 loop is CASRPDRADEQFF. The CDR3 DNA follows: TGTGCCAGCAGACCGGACAGGGCGGATGAGCAGTTCTTC.

This clone was observed a handful of times. The CDR3 bases are TGTGCCAGCAGCTTGGACGGACTCAACTATGGCTACACCTTC. This encodes CASSLDGLNYGYTF. V gene TRBV5-4 combines with J gene TRBJ1-2; D not resolved. The germline V gene has CDR1 SGHNT and CDR2 YYREEE (reference sequence). The CDR3 loop spans 14 amino acids. Deletions cut 0 bases from V and 2 bases from J, with 8 bases between.

The J gene is TRBJ2-2, the V gene TRBV7-2; tentative D call: TRBD2 (6 bases). Deletions cut 3 bases from V and 3 bases from J, with 11 bases between. Germline CDR1 reads SGHTA; CDR2 reads FQGNSA. The CDR3 is 15 residues long. The CDR3 sequence is CASSFGSGYTGELFF. The CDR3 DNA follows: TGTGCCAGCAGCTTTGGTAGCGGTTACACCGGGGAGCTGTTTTTT.

The rearrangement links TRBV27 to TRBJ1-4, with TRBD1 as a possible D gene (6 bases). V lost 0 bases to trimming and J lost 1 base, with 18 bases between them. This CDR3 has 19 amino acids. Germline CDR1 MNHEY, CDR2 SMNVEV (reference sequence). The CDR3 loop reads CASSLSRGPGGLTNEKLFF. DNA for the CDR3: TGTGCCAGCAGTTTATCTCGGGGGCCGGGGGGGCTAACTAATGAAAAACTGTTTTTT.

This chain's CDR3 is CASSLFGQPHGYTF. The CDR3 coding sequence is TGTGCCAGCAGCTTGTTTGGGCAGCCCCATGGCTACACCTTC. V gene TRBV5-6 combines with J gene TRBJ1-2, with D hard to call. The CDR3 has 14 residues. CDR1 and CDR2 (germline): SGHDT, YYEEEE. V dropped 1 base and J dropped 6 bases, with 13 bases sitting between them.